These 12 T cell receptor beta chains originate from one sample sequenced in a study of T cells in Graves' hyperthyroidism and ophthalmopathy. Regions amplified from RNA transcripts were the TCR beta CDR3 regions. Researchers ran a first-round RT-PCR on the TCR CDR3 using the HTBI primer set. TCRdb reanalysed the multiplex PCR reads using MiXCR and keeps one entry per CDR3 protein. The sample consists of fewer than 650,000 distinct CDR3 sequences, approximately 15% of them appearing once. Sequencing input: blood. All receptors come from a woman under 40 with Graves' hyperthyroidism that later progressed to Graves' ophthalmopathy.

In this sample, this clonotype turned up many times. The V and J genes are TRBV12-3 or TRBV12-4 and TRBJ2-3; D could derive from TRBD1 or TRBD2 (5 bases each). Trimming stripped 4 bases from V and 2 bases from J, with 16 bases between. The CDR3 is 16 residues long. This CDR3 reads CASSWGTPAATDTQYF. The CDR3 bases are TGTGCCAGCAGTTGGGGGACCCCGGCGGCCACAGATACGCAGTATTTT.

This clonotype was detected ten times or more. The chain combines TRBV28 with TRBJ2-7; D is ambiguous. V lost 6 bases, J lost 4 bases, and 10 bases lay in between. CDR1 MDHEN and CDR2 SYDVKM come from the germline V gene. The CDR3 runs 12 residues. The CDR3 DNA follows: TGTGCCAGCAGCCCCGACGGATACGAGCAGTACTTC. It is translated as CASSPDGYEQYF.

This chain joins TRBV12-3 or TRBV12-4 and TRBJ1-2, with D possibly TRBD1 on 6 matching bases. This CDR3 has 13 residues. V dropped 3 bases and J dropped 7 bases, with 12 bases sitting between them. The CDR3 loop is CASSLGTLAGYTF. CDR3 nucleotides: TGTGCCAGCAGTTTGGGGACACTGGCTGGCTACACCTTC.

This chain links TRBV5-5 with TRBJ2-7; D may correspond to TRBD1 or TRBD2 (5 bases each). Looked up from germline, CDR1 is SGHKS and CDR2 is YYEKEE (reference sequence). CDR3 length: 16 amino acids. Between the trimmed V and J ends, which lost 4 bases and 4 bases, there was a span of 21 bases. The CDR3 DNA reads TGTGCCAGCAGCATGAGCGGACACTTTTATCCTTACGAGCAGTACTTC. Residues: CASSMSGHFYPYEQYF.

This clonotype has at least ten counts. V usage is TRBV15 and J usage is TRBJ2-7, with D tentatively TRBD2 (5 bases). Germline CDR1 reads LNHNV; CDR2 reads YYDKDF (reference sequence). Trimming took off 1 base at V and 2 bases at J, with 9 bases between the two ends. The CDR3 runs 14 residues. CDR3 amino acids: CATSRGSGPYEQYF. DNA of the CDR3: TGTGCCACCAGCAGAGGAAGCGGCCCCTACGAGCAGTACTTC.

At least ten counts were recorded for this clonotype. The genes are TRBV7-8 and TRBJ2-3, with D tentatively TRBD2 (7 bases). There are 14 residues in the CDR3. The germline CDR1 and CDR2 sequences are SGHVS and FQNEAQ. The V and J ends lost 0 bases and 4 bases respectively, with 8 bases between them. CDR3 loop: CASSLARGPDTQYF. CDR3 DNA sequence: TGTGCCAGCAGCTTAGCGCGGGGGCCAGATACGCAGTATTTT. Combining the CDR3 with reference TRBV7-8 and TRBJ2-3 gives the whole variable domain GAGVSQSPRYKVAKRGQDVALRCDPISGHVSLFWYQQALGQGPEFLTYFQNEAQLDKSGLPSDRFFAERPEGSVSTLKIQRTQQEDSAVYLCASSLARGPDTQYFGPGTRLTVL.

This clonotype was seen repeatedly, ten times or more. The CDR3 is CASSEGLAGAYNEQFF. In DNA, the CDR3 is TGCGCCAGCAGTGAGGGACTAGCGGGAGCCTACAATGAGCAGTTCTTC. The chain joins TRBV10-1 to TRBJ2-1; TRBD2 matches at 13 bases. The CDR3 length is 16 residues. Germline V gene data show CDR1 as WNHNN and CDR2 as SYGVQD (reference sequence). Trimming removed 2 bases from V and 2 bases from J; junction bases left unmatched: 0.

This clonotype was seen just once. V is TRBV12-3 or TRBV12-4 and J is TRBJ1-1; 7 bases agree with TRBD1. Losses at the gene ends were 7 bases for V and 3 bases for J; bases not matched to a gene: 8. The CDR3 loop spans 14 amino acids. CDR3 protein: CASKERGLYTEAFF. In nucleotides, the CDR3 is TGTGCCAGCAAGGAAAGGGGGCTGTACACTGAAGCTTTCTTT.

This clonotype appeared many times. The chain has TRBV29-1 and TRBJ1-4, with D unresolved. CDR3 length equals 11 residues. Germline CDR1 reads SQVTM; CDR2 reads ANQGSEA. Deletions cut 3 bases from V and 5 bases from J, with 4 bases between. Written as DNA, the CDR3 is TGCAGCGTTGACAGCAATGAAAAACTGTTTTTT. Its translation: CSVDSNEKLFF.

At least ten counts were recorded for this clonotype. The chain employs TRBV28 and TRBJ2-7, with TRBD2 as a possible D gene (5 bases). The CDR3 spans 14 residues. V was clipped by 5 bases and J by 6 bases, with 17 bases between them. Germline CDR1 is MDHEN and CDR2 is SYDVKM. CDR3 amino acids: CASSMTLGVREQYF. The CDR3 nucleotides are TGTGCCAGCAGTATGACCCTCGGGGTTCGCGAGCAGTACTTC. Filled out from reference TRBV28 and TRBJ2-7, the complete variable domain reads DVKVTQSSRYLVKRTGEKVFLECVQDMDHENMFWYRQDPGLGLRLIYFSYDVKMKEKGDIPEGYSVSREKKERFSLILESASTNQTSMYLCASSMTLGVREQYFGPGTRLTVT.

This clonotype was counted a few times. CDR3 sequence reads: CAHGRGTSTDTQYF. In nucleotides, the CDR3 is TGTGCCCACGGACGGGGTACTAGCACAGATACGCAGTATTTT. The rearrangement uses TRBV10-3 and TRBJ2-3; weak D call: TRBD2 (5 bases). V was shortened by 11 bases and J by 0 bases, with 15 bases between the two germline ends. The CDR3 runs to 14 residues. CDR1 ENHRY and CDR2 SYGVKD come from the germline V gene.

The table lists this clonotype with many counts. This chain uses TRBV20-1 with TRBJ1-2; no clear D. V was shortened by 1 base and J by 2 bases, with 8 bases between the two germline ends. The CDR3 extends over 13 amino acids. Germline V lookup: CDR1 DFQATT, CDR2 SNEGSKA (reference sequence). The CDR3 loop is CSARGTENYGYTF. The CDR3 coding sequence is TGCAGTGCTAGAGGAACGGAGAACTATGGCTACACCTTC.